The next 19 T cell receptor beta chains were all read from a single sample in a study of cytomegalovirus exposure and HLA in healthy donors. The method was immunoSEQ multiplex PCR; TCRdb's version includes in-frame clones alone and lacks a portion of them. The table records about 180,000 clones, around 85% of them present only once. The sample taken for sequencing was PBMCs. Every receptor here comes from a man younger than 35 in good health and CMV-seropositive.

CDR3 nucleotide sequence: TGCAGCGCCATTCCCGGGACAGGGGGGTACGAGCAGTACTTC. Amino acids: CSAIPGTGGYEQYF. This rearrangement joins TRBV29-1 to TRBJ2-7; 11 bases match TRBD1. With V trimmed by 7 bases and J by 4 bases, 9 bases remained unmatched. Germline-derived CDR1 and CDR2 are SQVTM and ANQGSEA. The CDR3 is 14 residues long.

V is TRBV2 and J is TRBJ1-4, with D possibly matching TRBD1 (6 bases). Trimming stripped 5 bases from V and 3 bases from J, with 10 bases between. The CDR3 runs 14 residues. CDR1 SNHLY and CDR2 FYNNEI come from the germline V gene. The chain's CDR3 is CASSRGGSNEKLFF. CDR3 nucleotides: TGTGCCAGCAGTCGAGGGGGTTCTAATGAAAAACTGTTTTTT. The entire variable domain, with the rest obtained from reference TRBV2 and TRBJ1-4, is as follows: EPEVTQTPSHQVTQMGQEVILRCVPISNHLYFYWYRQILGQKVEFLVSFYNNEISEKSEIFDDQFSVERPDGSNFTLKIRSTKLEDSAMYFCASSRGGSNEKLFFGSGTQLSVL.

The J gene is TRBJ2-7, the V gene TRBV30, with TRBD1 identical over 8 bases. The CDR3 runs 14 residues. Germline-derived CDR1 and CDR2 are GTSNPN and SVGIG (reference sequence). The junction had 9 bases not matched to a gene; V was cut back by 5 bases and J by 3 bases. The CDR3 coding sequence is TGTGCCTGGGGACAGGGTAGTGGAGGCTACGAGCAGTACTTC. It translates to CAWGQGSGGYEQYF.

CDR3 nucleotides: TGTGCCAGCAGCGAGGGGGCGGGAACTGAAGCTTTCTTT. It is translated as CASSEGAGTEAFF. This chain uses TRBV9 with TRBJ1-1, with TRBD1 matching over 7 bases. The CDR3 extends over 13 amino acids. From germline, CDR1 is SGDLS and CDR2 YYNGEE. Trimming at V came to 3 bases and at J to 5 bases, leaving 4 bases not matched to a gene.

This clone appeared a single time. The chain links TRBV11-2 to TRBJ2-2; D perhaps matches TRBD2 (5 bases). Germline CDR1 is SGHAT and CDR2 is FQNNGV. CDR3 length equals 15 residues. V was pared by 4 bases and J by 3 bases, with 12 bases between. As DNA, the CDR3 is TGTGCCAGCAGCTCTGAGGGAGTGGACACCGGGGAGCTGTTTTTT. Translated: CASSSEGVDTGELFF.

The chain couples TRBV27 to TRBJ1-5; perhaps TRBD1 as D (5 bases). The CDR3 loop spans 13 amino acids. Germline CDR1 reads MNHEY; CDR2 reads SMNVEV (reference sequence). The V end lost 1 base, the J end lost 9 bases, and 10 bases lay between the germline ends. DNA for the CDR3: TGTGCCAGCAGTTTATGGGGGGGGAGGCCCCAGCATTTT. It translates to CASSLWGGRPQHF.

V gene TRBV9 combines with J gene TRBJ1-1; D not certain. The germline gives CDR1 SGDLS, CDR2 YYNGEE. V lost 1 base and J lost 5, with 9 bases in between. The CDR3 contains 13 residues. CDR3 coding DNA: TGTGCCAGCAGCGTACTCTCGGGGACTGAAGCTTTCTTT. This translates into CASSVLSGTEAFF.

The chain employs TRBV7-3 and TRBJ2-3; D remains unclear. With 5 bases removed from V and 3 bases from J, the gap between germline ends came to 12 bases. This CDR3 is built from 14 residues. In germline, CDR1 is SGHTA, CDR2 FQGTGA. CDR3 nucleotides: TGTGCCAGCAGCCCCTCTGGCTCGACAGATACGCAGTATTTT. Its translation: CASSPSGSTDTQYF.

The chain is built from TRBV11-2 and TRBJ2-1; D is ambiguous. CDR3 length: 13 amino acids. The V gene's germline CDR1 is SGHAT and CDR2 FQNNGV. V dropped 3 bases and J dropped 13 bases, with 16 bases sitting between them. The chain's CDR3 is CASSFQRELAQFF. The DNA for the CDR3 is TGTGCCAGCAGCTTTCAGCGAGAGTTAGCTCAGTTCTTC.

This chain uses TRBV5-4 with TRBJ1-1; D not certain. Deletions cut 1 base from V and 4 bases from J, with 11 bases between. This CDR3 is built from 14 residues. The V gene's germline CDR1 is SGHNT and CDR2 YYREEE (reference sequence). The CDR3 DNA reads TGTGCCAGCAGCTTGATTGAGGATGCCACTGAAGCTTTCTTT. This gives the protein CASSLIEDATEAFF.

The chain recombines TRBV27 with TRBJ1-6; no clear D. The V end was cut by 3 bases, the J end by 7 bases, with 7 bases between. The V gene's germline CDR1 is MNHEY and CDR2 SMNVEV (reference sequence). The CDR3 extends over 13 amino acids. For the CDR3, the DNA is TGTGCCAGCAGTTTCCGGGGAAATTCACCCCTCCACTTT. Translated: CASSFRGNSPLHF.

The V call is TRBV5-1, the J call TRBJ2-2; TRBD1 aligns across 7 bases. Germline CDR1 and CDR2: SGHRS and YFSETQ. This CDR3 comprises 17 residues. The V gene end was trimmed by 4 bases and the J gene end by 5 bases; junction bases not matched to a gene: 14. CDR3 DNA: TGCGCCAGCAGCCCTCGGAATCTGACAGGGCGGACCGGGGAGCTGTTTTTT. Translating it yields CASSPRNLTGRTGELFF.

The V and J genes are TRBV5-1 and TRBJ2-3; TRBD1 matches 7 bases. CDR1 and CDR2 from the germline V gene are SGHRS and YFSETQ. J was trimmed by 0 bases and V by 4 bases; bases with no gene match: 11. This CDR3 has 17 residues. CDR3 DNA: TGCGCCAGCAGCCCGGGACAGCCTTCGTCTAGCACAGATACGCAGTATTTT. It yields the protein CASSPGQPSSSTDTQYF. Combining the CDR3 with reference TRBV5-1 and TRBJ2-3 gives the whole variable domain KAGVTQTPRYLIKTRGQQVTLSCSPISGHRSVSWYQQTPGQGLQFLFEYFSETQRNKGNFPGRFSGRQFSNSRSEMNVSTLELGDSALYLCASSPGQPSSSTDTQYFGPGTRLTVL.

V is TRBV27 and J is TRBJ2-1, with D perhaps matching TRBD1 (6 bases). V lost 5 bases to trimming and J lost 3 bases, with 8 bases between them. This CDR3 spans 13 amino acids. In germline, CDR1 is MNHEY, CDR2 SMNVEV (reference sequence). CDR3 DNA: TGTGCCAGCAGTCTGGACAGCTACAATGAGCAGTTCTTC. Translating gives CASSLDSYNEQFF.

The chain has TRBV19 and TRBJ1-2; D may be TRBD1 (5 bases). V was shortened by 3 bases and J by 4 bases, with 12 bases between the two germline ends. The CDR3 contains 14 residues. The germline gives CDR1 LNHDA, CDR2 SQIVND (reference sequence). The CDR3 reads CASSIQGSSYGYTF. CDR3 sequence (DNA): TGTGCCAGTAGTATCCAGGGCTCAAGCTATGGCTACACCTTC.

The V and J genes are TRBV4-1 and TRBJ1-2, with D maybe TRBD1 (5 bases). V was pared by 2 bases and J by 6 bases, with 7 bases between. Germline CDR1 and CDR2: MGHRA and YSYEKL. The CDR3 is 12 amino acids. The DNA of the CDR3 is TGCGCCAGCAGCCAACAAGGGGATGGCTACACCTTC. Protein: CASSQQGDGYTF.

This chain uses TRBV5-1 with TRBJ2-2; D is possibly TRBD1 (6 bases). The germline gives CDR1 SGHRS, CDR2 YFSETQ. The V gene lost 0 bases and the J gene lost 7 bases, with 13 bases spanning the gap. CDR3 size: 15 residues. The CDR3: CASSLGGHSDGELFF. The CDR3 bases are TGCGCCAGCAGCTTGGGGGGACACTCCGACGGGGAGCTGTTTTTT. The entire variable domain, with the rest obtained from reference TRBV5-1 and TRBJ2-2, is as follows: KAGVTQTPRYLIKTRGQQVTLSCSPISGHRSVSWYQQTPGQGLQFLFEYFSETQRNKGNFPGRFSGRQFSNSRSEMNVSTLELGDSALYLCASSLGGHSDGELFFGEGSRLTVL.

V usage is TRBV5-4 and J usage is TRBJ1-1; TRBD1 matches 9 bases. V was pared by 2 bases and J by 5 bases, with 7 bases of the junction left unmatched. This CDR3 is 15 amino acids long. Per germline, CDR1 SGHNT and CDR2 YYREEE (reference sequence). The CDR3 DNA is TGTGCCAGCAGCTTCCTGGACAGGGGATGGACTGAAGCTTTCTTT. Its protein is CASSFLDRGWTEAFF. Complete variable domain (other parts from reference TRBV5-4 and TRBJ1-1): ETGVTQSPTHLIKTRGQQVTLRCSSQSGHNTVSWYQQALGQGPQFIFQYYREEENGRGNFPPRFSGLQFPNYSSELNVNALELDDSALYLCASSFLDRGWTEAFFGQGTRLTVV.

The CDR3 region has the DNA TGCAGCGTGGGGGGAGGGGAAAGCTCCTACGAGCAGTACTTC. Its protein is CSVGGGESSYEQYF. The rearrangement uses TRBV29-1 and TRBJ2-7; 7 positions match TRBD2. This CDR3 is built from 14 residues. CDR1 is SQVTM, CDR2 ANQGSEA, per germline. V was clipped by 6 bases and J by 0 bases; unmatched bases: 8.